This passage covers 25 T cell receptor beta chains from one sample sequenced in a study of T cells in Graves' hyperthyroidism and ophthalmopathy. RNA transcripts provided the source from which TCR beta CDR3 regions were amplified. First-round RT-PCR with HTBI primers amplified the TCR CDR3 region. TCRdb re-derived calls from the multiplex PCR reads in MiXCR, one entry per CDR3 protein. The sample lists 550,000 to 700,000 distinct CDR3 sequences, around 42% occurring once. Sequenced: peripheral blood or thyroid tissue (not recorded which). The receptors originated from an adult woman with Graves' disease, either hyperthyroidism or ophthalmopathy (not recorded which).

The chain joins TRBV2 to TRBJ1-1; D remains unclear. CDR3 length equals 13 residues. Germline assignment: CDR1 SNHLY and CDR2 FYNNEI. V lost 6 bases to trimming and J lost 2 bases, with 10 bases between them. CDR3: CASRLDRNTEAFF. The CDR3 DNA reads as TGTGCCAGCAGACTAGATAGAAACACTGAAGCTTTCTTT.

This clonotype was observed at least ten times. The chain is built from TRBV7-9 and TRBJ2-7, with D unresolved. The CDR3 is made up of 13 amino acids. Germline CDR1 reads SEHNR; CDR2 reads FQNEAQ (reference sequence). The V end lost 1 base, the J end lost 7 bases, and 11 bases lay between the germline ends. The CDR3 loop is CASSLGPLREQYF. As DNA, the CDR3 is TGTGCCAGCAGCTTAGGCCCGCTGAGGGAGCAGTACTTC.

This clonotype was recorded a few times. V usage is TRBV29-1 and J usage is TRBJ2-5; D may be TRBD2 (5 bases). Trimming removed 6 bases at V and 1 base at J, with 15 bases between. The germline V gene has CDR1 SQVTM and CDR2 ANQGSEA. The CDR3 covers 14 residues. CDR3 sequence: CSVDLLGLQETQYF. In DNA, the CDR3 is TGCAGCGTGGACCTCCTCGGACTCCAAGAGACCCAGTACTTC.

The chain has TRBV7-9 and TRBJ1-6; 7 bases match TRBD1. Losses at the gene ends were 3 bases for V and 8 bases for J; bases not matched to a gene: 10. There are 16 residues in the CDR3. Germline CDR1 SEHNR, CDR2 FQNEAQ (reference sequence). DNA of the CDR3: TGTGCCAGCAGCTTCCGAGACAGGGCCAGGGATTCACCCCTCCACTTT. The encoded protein is CASSFRDRARDSPLHF.

The CDR3 DNA reads TGTGCCAGCAGAACAGGGGGCCGAGGTGAAAAACTGTTTTTT. Translating gives CASRTGGRGEKLFF. The gene calls are TRBV9 and TRBJ1-4; 9 positions agree with TRBD1. Germline V CDR1 and CDR2: SGDLS, YYNGEE. J was trimmed by 7 bases and V by 5 bases; bases with no gene match: 6. The CDR3 length is 14 residues.

This clonotype was detected only once. This chain uses TRBV7-2 with TRBJ2-7, with 9 bases aligning to TRBD1. Trimming at V came to 1 base and at J to 7 bases, leaving 5 bases not matched to a gene. CDR1 is SGHTA, CDR2 FQGNSA, per germline. This CDR3 region has 14 residues. The DNA of the CDR3 is TGTGCCAGCAGCTTAGTGTCGGACAGGGGTGAGCAGTACTTC. As protein: CASSLVSDRGEQYF.

This clonotype was counted many times. The gene calls are TRBV4-1 and TRBJ1-1; D is possibly TRBD1 (6 bases). CDR1 is MGHRA and CDR2 is YSYEKL in the germline V gene. The CDR3 consists of 12 residues. Trimming stripped 1 base from V and 7 bases from J, with 7 bases between. CDR3 sequence: CASSQGTVEAFF. The CDR3 DNA reads TGCGCCAGCAGCCAAGGGACAGTTGAAGCTTTCTTT.

V usage is TRBV12-3 or TRBV12-4 and J usage is TRBJ2-2, with TRBD1 matching over 8 bases. The CDR3 consists of 15 residues. V was pared by 6 bases and J by 5 bases, with 8 bases of the junction left unmatched. CDR3 in amino acids: CASSLQGAPTGELFF. Written as DNA, the CDR3 is TGTGCCAGCAGCTTGCAGGGGGCTCCAACCGGGGAGCTGTTTTTT.

This chain links TRBV20-1 with TRBJ1-2; 7 bases fit TRBD1. This CDR3 contains 13 residues. V shed 5 bases, J shed 4 bases, and the junction held 7 bases outside the gene matches. Per germline, CDR1 DFQATT and CDR2 SNEGSKA (reference sequence). DNA for the CDR3: TGCAGTGCTGGGAGGCCAGGGGGCTATGGCTACACCTTC. Residues: CSAGRPGGYGYTF.

In the case of this clonotype: A single base separates this from a much larger clone, so it may be a read error. The chain couples TRBV6-6 to TRBJ1-1; D is ambiguous. CDR1 and CDR2 from the germline V gene are MNHNY and SVGAGI (reference sequence). The CDR3 has 12 residues. DNA for the CDR3: TGTGCCGGCAGCCACCCGGTGGTTAGTGCTTTCTTT. This gives the protein CAGSHPVVSAFF.

The chain recombines TRBV15 with TRBJ1-6, with a possible D match to TRBD1 (5 bases). V gave up 0 bases and J gave up 10 bases, with 13 bases separating them. Looked up from germline, CDR1 is LNHNV and CDR2 is YYDKDF (reference sequence). The CDR3 contains 15 residues. The CDR3 spells CATSRDPGRGSPLHF. Here the CDR3 DNA reads TGTGCCACCAGCAGAGATCCAGGGAGGGGCTCACCCCTCCACTTT.

This rearrangement joins TRBV20-1 to TRBJ1-1, with a tentative D call TRBD1 (6 bases). Per germline, CDR1 DFQATT and CDR2 SNEGSKA (reference sequence). V lost 5 bases to trimming and J lost 1 base, with 14 bases between them. The CDR3 is made up of 14 amino acids. The CDR3 spells CSALLEGQNTEAFF. The CDR3 bases are TGCAGTGCTCTCCTAGAGGGACAGAACACTGAAGCTTTCTTT.

This chain joins TRBV5-1 and TRBJ1-2; 10 positions match TRBD1. The CDR3 runs to 15 residues. Germline lookup yields CDR1 SGHRS and CDR2 YFSETQ. Germline trimming cut 7 bases from V and 3 bases from J; bases unmatched to any gene: 9. For the CDR3, the DNA is TGCGCCAGCCGTTTGAGGACAGGGGGTCACTATGGCTACACCTTC. Its protein is CASRLRTGGHYGYTF.

This clonotype was counted a few times. The chain employs TRBV7-9 and TRBJ2-7, with D possibly called TRBD1 or TRBD2 (7 bases each). The CDR3 has 12 residues. V was shortened by 7 bases and J by 6 bases, with 13 bases between the two germline ends. From germline, CDR1 is SEHNR and CDR2 FQNEAQ (reference sequence). The chain's CDR3 is CASTIRGGEQYF. The CDR3 nucleotides are TGTGCCAGCACCATCAGGGGGGGCGAGCAGTACTTC. The whole variable domain, remainder taken from reference TRBV7-9 and TRBJ2-7, is DTGVSQNPRHKITKRGQNVTFRCDPISEHNRLYWYRQTLGQGPEFLTYFQNEAQLEKSRLLSDRFSAERPKGSFSTLEIQRTEQGDSAMYLCASTIRGGEQYFGPGTRLTVT.

Many counts were recorded for this clonotype. The chain joins TRBV19 to TRBJ2-7; TRBD1 matches 9 bases. The germline gives CDR1 LNHDA, CDR2 SQIVND (reference sequence). The V and J ends lost 4 bases and 2 bases, in that order; junction bases with no gene match: 3. The CDR3 spans 14 residues. The CDR3 DNA reads as TGTGCCAGTAGTAGCCGGGACAGGGCCTACGAGCAGTACTTC. Amino acids: CASSSRDRAYEQYF.

In this sample, this clonotype turned up many times. The junction departs from the called germline gene at one end, perhaps through a read error. The rearrangement uses TRBV5-6 and TRBJ2-6; the D is unclear. The CDR3 covers 12 residues. Germline V gene data show CDR1 as SGHDT and CDR2 as YYEEEE. In nucleotides, the CDR3 is TGTGCCAGCAGGTCCCCCGGGCTCAGGAGCCCTTTC. Translating it yields CASRSPGLRSPF.

The genes are TRBV20-1 and TRBJ1-5, with unresolved D. Germline values: CDR1 DFQATT, CDR2 SNEGSKA (reference sequence). Trimming took 3 bases from V and 0 from J, leaving 9 bases between them. The CDR3 is 14 amino acids. The DNA for the CDR3 is TGCAGTGCTAGCCCCGGACGTAGCAATCAGCCCCAGCATTTT. It is translated as CSASPGRSNQPQHF.

This clonotype was counted ten times or more. The gene calls are TRBV2 and TRBJ2-7; D may be TRBD1 (6 bases). Per the germline V gene, CDR1 is SNHLY and CDR2 is FYNNEI. Trimming took off 6 bases at V and 3 bases at J, with 18 bases between the two ends. CDR3 length: 15 amino acids. CDR3 sequence reads: CASREDSSFNYEQYF. The CDR3, as DNA: TGTGCCAGCAGGGAGGACAGCAGCTTTAACTACGAGCAGTACTTC. Combining the CDR3 with reference TRBV2 and TRBJ2-7 gives the whole variable domain EPEVTQTPSHQVTQMGQEVILRCVPISNHLYFYWYRQILGQKVEFLVSFYNNEISEKSEIFDDQFSVERPDGSNFTLKIRSTKLEDSAMYFCASREDSSFNYEQYFGPGTRLTVT.

This clonotype showed up just a few times. The rearrangement links TRBV29-1 to TRBJ1-1; D possibly corresponds to TRBD1 (5 bases). The germline V gene encodes CDR1 SQVTM and CDR2 ANQGSEA. The CDR3 runs 13 residues. V was clipped by 1 base and J by 5 bases, with 11 bases between them. The CDR3 loop is CSVEGGIGTEAFF. For the CDR3, the DNA is TGCAGCGTTGAAGGGGGGATTGGGACTGAAGCTTTCTTT. Combining the CDR3 with reference TRBV29-1 and TRBJ1-1 gives the whole variable domain SAVISQKPSRDICQRGTSLTIQCQVDSQVTMMFWYRQQPGQSLTLIATANQGSEATYESGFVIDKFPISRPNLTFSTLTVSNMSPEDSSIYLCSVEGGIGTEAFFGQGTRLTVV.

CDR3 in DNA: TGCGCCAGCAGCTTCTCAGGGGGGGAGAATTCACCCCTCCACTTT. It is translated as CASSFSGGENSPLHF. This sequence joins TRBV5-1 and TRBJ1-6, with 7 bases lining up with TRBD1. Germline CDR1 is SGHRS and CDR2 is YFSETQ. This CDR3 has 15 residues. J gave up 7 bases and V 2 bases, and 6 bases lay outside the gene matches.

The chain links TRBV10-3 to TRBJ1-2; D uncertain. The CDR3 runs 14 residues. CDR1 and CDR2 from the germline V gene are ENHRY and SYGVKD. The V and J ends lost 11 bases and 2 bases respectively, with 18 bases between them. The CDR3 here is CAVTRGLINYGYTF. CDR3 in DNA: TGTGCCGTCACGAGAGGGTTAATCAACTATGGCTACACCTTC.

This clonotype was seen at least ten times. The rearrangement links TRBV12-3 or TRBV12-4 to TRBJ1-1; D is possibly TRBD1 (6 bases). Trimming removed 4 bases from V and 5 bases from J, with 8 bases in between. The CDR3 extends over 12 amino acids. The CDR3 nucleotides read TGTGCCAGCAGTTCAGGACAGACTGAAGCTTTCTTT. Translating gives CASSSGQTEAFF.

The J gene is TRBJ2-5, the V gene TRBV27; 13 bases map to TRBD2. With V trimmed by 5 bases and J by 1 base, 7 bases remained unmatched. The CDR3 runs to 17 residues. The germline CDR1 and CDR2 sequences are MNHEY and SMNVEV (reference sequence). As DNA, the CDR3 is TGTGCCAGCAGTCCCCACCGGACTAGCGGGAGCCAAGAGACCCAGTACTTC. This gives the protein CASSPHRTSGSQETQYF.

This clonotype appeared many times. This chain joins TRBV19 and TRBJ2-5, with a weak D call TRBD2 (5 bases). V gave up 6 bases and J gave up 5 bases, with 16 bases separating them. This CDR3 region has 14 residues. Looked up from germline, CDR1 is LNHDA and CDR2 is SQIVND (reference sequence). The CDR3 DNA is TGTGCCAGTAGGGGCAGGCGGGCCGGGGAGACCCAGTACTTC. Encoded protein: CASRGRRAGETQYF.

This clonotype was observed a few times. The chain employs TRBV7-9 and TRBJ1-6; possibly TRBD1 for D (6 bases). CDR1 and CDR2 from the germline V gene are SEHNR and FQNEAQ (reference sequence). Trimming left V 5 bases short and J 13 bases short, with 12 bases between. The CDR3 contains 12 residues. This CDR3 reads CASSTGNQPLHF. The CDR3 DNA sequence: TGTGCCAGCAGCACAGGGAATCAGCCCCTCCACTTT.